This TCR beta chain is from a study of T-cell reconstitution after alpha-beta-depleted transplantation in children. CDR1 and CDR2 (germline): SGHTA, FQGNSA. The CDR3 spans 15 residues. V dropped 4 bases and J dropped 0 bases, with 13 bases sitting between them. Unique molecular identifiers were incorporated when the TCRbeta library was constructed. TCRdb analysed the PCR reads with MiXCR anew, one entry per CDR3 protein. The sample has about 360,000 distinct CDR3 sequences, roughly 14% seen once; the top ten hold 4.3%. The rearrangement links TRBV7-2 to TRBJ2-7; D might be TRBD1 (6 bases). The sample here was PBMCs, taken from the stem cell graft. The source is a human donor who donated a stem cell graft to a child with Fanconi anemia. CDR3 residues: CASSSGTSSSYEQYF. DNA of the CDR3: TGTGCCAGCAGCTCGGGGACATCGAGCTCCTACGAGCAGTACTTC.